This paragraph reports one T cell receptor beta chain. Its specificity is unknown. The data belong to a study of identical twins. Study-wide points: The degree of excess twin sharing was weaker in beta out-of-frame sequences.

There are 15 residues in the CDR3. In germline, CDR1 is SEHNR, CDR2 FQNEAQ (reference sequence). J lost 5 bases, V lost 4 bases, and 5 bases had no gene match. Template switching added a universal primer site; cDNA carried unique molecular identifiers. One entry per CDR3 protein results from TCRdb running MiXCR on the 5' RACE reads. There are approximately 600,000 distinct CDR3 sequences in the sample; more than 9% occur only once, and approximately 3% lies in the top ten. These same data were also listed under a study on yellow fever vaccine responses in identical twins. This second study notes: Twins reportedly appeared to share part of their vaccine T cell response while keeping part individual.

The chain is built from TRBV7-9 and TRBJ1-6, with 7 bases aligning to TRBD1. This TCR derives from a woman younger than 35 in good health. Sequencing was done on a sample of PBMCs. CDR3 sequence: CASSSGGTDNSPLHF. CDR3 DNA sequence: TGTGCCAGCAGCTCAGGCGGGACAGATAATTCACCCCTCCACTTT.